Following are 10 T cell receptor beta chains from one sample sequenced in a study of T-cell reconstitution after alpha-beta-depleted transplantation in children. Library preparation (for TCRbeta) was performed with unique molecular identifiers. TCRdb ran MiXCR on the PCR reads and lists one entry per CDR3 protein. This sample carries a few hundred thousand distinct CDR3 sequences, just over 20% of them seen once, and the ten largest clones take 3.8%. Specimen: PBMCs from the stem cell graft donor, collected from the stem cell graft. Receptor source: a human donor who donated a stem cell graft to a child with acute myeloid leukemia.

This clonotype was counted between two and nine times. The chain has TRBV25-1 and TRBJ2-7, with D perhaps assigned TRBD1 or TRBD2 (5 bases each). CDR1 is MGHDK and CDR2 is SYGVNS in the germline V gene. This CDR3 region has 16 residues. Trimming shortened V by 4 bases and J by 0 bases, and 16 bases separated the two germline ends. The CDR3 region is CASSAARGTYSYEQYF. In nucleotides, the CDR3 is TGTGCCAGCAGTGCGGCGAGGGGAACATACTCCTACGAGCAGTACTTC.

This clonotype appeared a few times. The chain joins TRBV10-3 to TRBJ2-7, with TRBD1 matching 10 bases. J gave up 5 bases and V 2 bases, and 0 bases lay outside the gene matches. The V gene's germline CDR1 is ENHRY and CDR2 SYGVKD. The CDR3 length is 13 residues. The CDR3 spells CAISEGQGDEQYF. In nucleotides, the CDR3 is TGTGCCATCAGTGAGGGACAGGGGGACGAGCAGTACTTC.

This clonotype was observed a few times. This sequence joins TRBV6-5 and TRBJ2-1; 15 bases agree with TRBD2. With V trimmed by 6 bases and J by 8 bases, 8 bases remained unmatched. Germline assignment: CDR1 MNHEY and CDR2 SVGAGI. The CDR3 is made up of 16 amino acids. The CDR3 sequence is CASSYGLAGGPDEQFF. As DNA, the CDR3 is TGTGCCAGCAGCTATGGACTAGCGGGAGGGCCGGATGAGCAGTTCTTC.

The table lists this clonotype with a few counts. The chain recombines TRBV20-1 with TRBJ2-1; 7 bases fit TRBD2. V trimming: 4 bases; J trimming: 0 bases; junction bases outside the gene matches: 6. CDR1 and CDR2 (germline): DFQATT, SNEGSKA (reference sequence). The length of the CDR3 is 15 residues. In nucleotides, the CDR3 is TGCAGTGCTATCTCTAGCGGCAGCTCCTACAATGAGCAGTTCTTC. Translation gives CSAISSGSSYNEQFF.

This clonotype was counted between two and nine times. The V call is TRBV10-2, the J call TRBJ2-7; possibly TRBD1 for D (5 bases). In germline, CDR1 is WSHSY, CDR2 SAAADI. CDR3 length equals 12 residues. The ends were cut back, 10 bases at V and 4 bases at J, with 14 bases in the middle. The CDR3 region has the DNA TGCGCCACCCAGGGTCCCCGATACGAGCAGTACTTC. Amino acids: CATQGPRYEQYF.

V usage is TRBV7-3 and J usage is TRBJ2-3; D remains ambiguous. The CDR3 runs 14 residues. Germline lookup yields CDR1 SGHTA and CDR2 FQGTGA. V was shortened by 5 bases and J by 1 base, with 10 bases between the two germline ends. The CDR3 nucleotides read TGTGCCAGCAGCCCTTCGGCGGGCACAGATACGCAGTATTTT. Its protein is CASSPSAGTDTQYF.

The table lists this clonotype with a few counts. The J gene is TRBJ1-1, the V gene TRBV20-1; tentatively, D is TRBD1 (5 bases). The CDR3 runs to 11 residues. The V gene's germline CDR1 is DFQATT and CDR2 SNEGSKA (reference sequence). Between the trimmed V and J ends, which lost 6 bases and 6 bases, there was a span of 11 bases. Written as DNA, the CDR3 is TGCAGTGCCCGAACAGGCGCTGAAGCTTTCTTT. Translated, it gives CSARTGAEAFF.

This rearrangement joins TRBV12-3 or TRBV12-4 to TRBJ2-7, with D maybe TRBD1 (5 bases). The V and J ends lost 10 bases and 7 bases respectively, with 20 bases between them. The CDR3 covers 13 residues. As DNA, the CDR3 is TGTGCCACCCGTTCGGCAGGGCTCGGGGAGCAGTACTTC. This encodes CATRSAGLGEQYF.

The genes are TRBV24-1 and TRBJ2-1, with D possibly being TRBD1 or TRBD2 (6 bases each). The V end was cut by 7 bases, the J end by 7 bases, with 16 bases between. The length of the CDR3 is 14 residues. In germline, CDR1 is KGHDR, CDR2 SFDVKD. The CDR3 sequence: CATRAEGVVNEQFF. The CDR3 nucleotides are TGTGCCACCAGGGCGGAGGGGGTGGTGAATGAGCAGTTCTTC.

This clonotype was seen only a few times. V gene TRBV3-1 combines with J gene TRBJ2-7, with no clear D. This CDR3 spans 13 amino acids. The V end was cut by 0 bases, the J end by 5 bases, with 8 bases between. Germline CDR1 is LGHDT and CDR2 is YNNKEL (reference sequence). Here the CDR3 reads CASSQDRRNEQYF. CDR3 bases: TGTGCCAGCAGCCAAGACCGTCGCAACGAGCAGTACTTC.